The clone carrying this TCR beta chain was detected once. No antigen is known for it. The entry originates in a study of PD-1 blockade in mismatch repair-deficient tumors. Study as a whole: All were previously treated, progressing patients with about a dozen mismatch repair-deficient cancer types. General observations from the study: Tumor-resident clones, often absent from pretreatment blood, expanded after pembrolizumab and then contracted.

Every patient had mismatch repair deficiency by PCR or immunohistochemistry. The TCR-sequenced patients were a few responders to pembrolizumab. Using immunoSEQ multiplex PCR, the repertoire was profiled, and TCRdb retains in-frame clones only, with some absent. The data hold more than 90,000 clones, with 65% to 80% observed a single time. The CDR3 totals 13 residues. CDR1 MNHEY and CDR2 SMNVEV come from the germline V gene (reference sequence). After removal of 5 bases from V and 5 bases from J, the junction contained 2 bases not matched to a gene. The rearrangement joins TRBV27 to TRBJ2-1; 8 nucleotides line up with TRBD2. Here the sequenced sample was peripheral blood, taken about 13 months after starting pembrolizumab. This receptor was identified in an adult with mismatch repair-deficient cancer. CDR3 sequence (DNA): TGTGCCAGCAGTGTGGGACTAGACAATGAGCAGTTCTTC. Translating it yields CASSVGLDNEQFF.